The 9 T cell receptor beta chains below come from one sample, sequenced in a study of blood T cell repertoires in COVID-19. TCRdb's table, derived via immunoSEQ multiplex PCR, lists solely in-frame clones and lacks some. The sample yields about 140,000 clones, 70% to 90% seen once. Sequencing was performed on peripheral blood. The source is a man aged 50-59 years with acute or convalescent COVID-19.

J is TRBJ1-6 and V is TRBV19; 9 bases are shared with TRBD1. V lost 6 bases, J lost 8 bases, and 2 bases stayed unmatched. The CDR3 extends over 13 amino acids. Per germline, CDR1 LNHDA and CDR2 SQIVND (reference sequence). The CDR3 here is CASRGTGYSPLHF. Written as DNA, the CDR3 is TGTGCCAGTAGGGGGACAGGGTATTCACCCCTCCACTTT.

The gene calls are TRBV3-1 (or the pseudogene TRBV3-2) and TRBJ2-7; 7 nucleotides align to TRBD1. With V trimmed by 1 base and J by 6 bases, 6 bases remained unmatched. The CDR3 covers 14 residues. Germline lookup yields CDR1 LGHDT and CDR2 YNNKEL (reference sequence). This CDR3 reads CASSQGLNRGEQYF. In nucleotides, the CDR3 is TGTGCCAGCAGCCAAGGGTTGAACAGGGGCGAGCAGTACTTC.

The chain links TRBV10-1 to TRBJ2-1, with D maybe TRBD2 (5 bases). The germline gives CDR1 WNHNN, CDR2 SYGVQD (reference sequence). The CDR3 has 13 residues. Trimming pared 6 bases from V and 5 bases from J, leaving 11 bases between. CDR3: CASSSGKNNEQFF. In DNA form, the CDR3 reads TGCGCCAGCAGCTCGGGAAAGAACAATGAGCAGTTCTTC.

The V and J genes are TRBV13 and TRBJ1-2; TRBD1 might be the D (5 bases). The CDR3 contains 14 residues. Germline V gene lookup returns CDR1 PRHDT and CDR2 FYEKMQ (reference sequence). V shed 5 bases and J shed 3 bases, with 13 bases lying between them. The CDR3 reads CASSTTDRYYGYTF. CDR3 nucleotide sequence: TGTGCCAGCAGCACAACAGACAGATACTATGGCTACACCTTC.

The chain links TRBV27 to TRBJ2-7; TRBD2 is a possible D gene (5 bases). Germline loops: CDR1 MNHEY, CDR2 SMNVEV (reference sequence). The CDR3 length is 14 residues. Trimming removed 0 bases from V and 3 bases from J, with 9 bases in between. The CDR3 DNA reads TGTGCCAGCAGTTTATCATATGCGGGCTACGAGCAGTACTTC. This gives the protein CASSLSYAGYEQYF.

V is TRBV6-5 and J is TRBJ1-2; weak D call: TRBD1 (5 bases). CDR3 size: 12 residues. Germline-derived CDR1 and CDR2 are MNHEY and SVGAGI. With 6 bases removed from V and 4 bases from J, the gap between germline ends came to 9 bases. In DNA, the CDR3 is TGTGCCAGCAGAAGACAGACCTATGGCTACACCTTC. Protein: CASRRQTYGYTF.

This clone was recorded only once. This sample also contains other DNA sequences that code for the same CDR3. CDR3 sequence (DNA): TGTGCCAGCAGCTTGGGGGGTACTTACGAGCAGTACTTC. It encodes CASSLGGTYEQYF. The chain links TRBV11-2 to TRBJ2-7; TRBD2 is a possible D gene (6 bases). V was shortened by 3 bases and J by 4 bases, with 10 bases between the two germline ends. Germline V gene data show CDR1 as SGHAT and CDR2 as FQNNGV. The CDR3 sequence is 13 residues long. The complete variable domain, with remaining parts taken from reference TRBV11-2 and TRBJ2-7, reads EAGVAQSPRYKIIEKRQSVAFWCNPISGHATLYWYQQILGQGPKLLIQFQNNGVVDDSQLPKDRFSAERLKGVDSTLKIQPAKLEDSAVYLCASSLGGTYEQYFGPGTRLTVT.

The chain carries TRBV20-1 and TRBJ2-1, with 7 nucleotides matching TRBD2. Germline V gene data show CDR1 as DFQATT and CDR2 as SNEGSKA (reference sequence). V shed 3 bases, J shed 4 bases, and the junction held 6 bases outside the gene matches. The CDR3 sequence is 14 residues long. The CDR3 bases are TGCAGTGCTAGTAAAGCGGGGTCTTACAATGAGCAGTTCTTC. Translated, it gives CSASKAGSYNEQFF.

The gene calls are TRBV28 and TRBJ1-1; D is unclear. The CDR3 runs 14 residues. CDR1 MDHEN and CDR2 SYDVKM come from the germline V gene. V was cut by 3 bases and J by 1 base, with 9 bases left in between. In DNA form, the CDR3 reads TGTGCCAGCAGTTTCGGTCCGAGGAACACTGAAGCTTTCTTT. This sequence encodes CASSFGPRNTEAFF.